This T cell receptor (beta chain) was identified during a study of cytomegalovirus exposure and HLA in healthy donors. Profiling relied on immunoSEQ multiplex PCR, and the TCRdb table lists in-frame clones only, not all of them. Seen here are 100,000 to 120,000 clones, approximately 85% observed once, and the top ten hold 3%. General observations from the study: The tendency of first-cohort TCR clusters to co-occur in the 120 validation repertoires was the finding of a later analysis.

The CDR3 contains 15 residues. Germline V gene lookup returns CDR1 MDHEN and CDR2 SYDVKM. V shed 3 bases and J shed 3 bases, with 11 bases lying between them. Comments on this clone: Its specificity is not known.

V usage is TRBV28 and J usage is TRBJ2-2; D possibly corresponds to TRBD1 (6 bases). Material: PBMCs. This TCR was sampled from a woman between 18 and 29 years old in good health and CMV-seronegative. The chain's CDR3 is CASSLAGAYTGELFF. CDR3 sequence (DNA): TGTGCCAGCAGTTTGGCAGGGGCCTACACCGGGGAGCTGTTTTTT.